These 14 T cell receptor beta chains originate from one sample sequenced in a study of response to subunit inactivated influenza vaccine. TCRdb redid the calling of the RT-PCR reads with MiXCR, one entry per CDR3 protein. This table has over 400,000 distinct CDR3 sequences, 10% to 15% appearing once. The specimen was PBMCs from blood, collected roughly 6 weeks after vaccination. These receptors were collected from a man aged 45-60 years who received an inactivated influenza vaccine.

This clonotype was seen more than once but under ten times. The V call is TRBV7-9, the J call TRBJ1-4; D possibly corresponds to TRBD1 (6 bases). Germline V lookup: CDR1 SEHNR, CDR2 FQNEAQ (reference sequence). The CDR3 has 16 residues. Trimming shortened V by 3 bases and J by 7 bases, and 18 bases separated the two germline ends. CDR3 in DNA: TGTGCCAGCAGCTTCCGGGACACCCTGAGTGGTGAAAAACTGTTTTTT. Translated, it gives CASSFRDTLSGEKLFF. The whole variable domain, remainder taken from reference TRBV7-9 and TRBJ1-4, is DTGVSQNPRHKITKRGQNVTFRCDPISEHNRLYWYRQTLGQGPEFLTYFQNEAQLEKSRLLSDRFSAERPKGSFSTLEIQRTEQGDSAMYLCASSFRDTLSGEKLFFGSGTQLSVL.

The table lists this clonotype with a few counts. This chain joins TRBV4-2 and TRBJ2-7; 11 nucleotides align to TRBD2. Germline V gives CDR1 LGHNA, CDR2 YNFKEQ. The V gene end was trimmed by 3 bases and the J gene end by 3 bases; junction bases not matched to a gene: 7. CDR3 length: 16 residues. CDR3 in amino acids: CASSQLTSGRYYEQYF. DNA for the CDR3: TGTGCCAGCAGCCAGCTAACTAGCGGGAGATACTACGAGCAGTACTTC.

This clonotype was observed a handful of times. The chain couples TRBV3-1 to TRBJ2-5; 7 nucleotides line up with TRBD1. The V and J ends lost 4 bases and 5 bases, in that order; junction bases with no gene match: 7. The germline V gene has CDR1 LGHDT and CDR2 YNNKEL (reference sequence). The CDR3 consists of 14 residues. The DNA for the CDR3 is TGTGCCAGCAGCCCACTCCGGGACAGTGAGACCCAGTACTTC. Amino acid sequence: CASSPLRDSETQYF.

This chain uses TRBV20-1 with TRBJ1-1, with a tentative D call TRBD1 (5 bases). Germline V CDR1 and CDR2: DFQATT, SNEGSKA (reference sequence). This CDR3 contains 15 residues. The germline V and J ends were trimmed by 0 bases and 2 bases, with 13 bases remaining between them. CDR3 DNA sequence: TGCAGTGCTAGAGATCGGAACAGGATCAACACTGAAGCTTTCTTT. Protein: CSARDRNRINTEAFF.

The chain combines TRBV5-1 with TRBJ2-3; 12 nucleotides line up with TRBD2. The CDR3 is 16 amino acids. V gave up 5 bases and J gave up 2 bases; unmatched junction bases: 6. Germline lookup yields CDR1 SGHRS and CDR2 YFSETQ. This CDR3 is CASSLSSGRATDTQYF. CDR3 nucleotide sequence: TGCGCCAGCAGTCTCTCTAGCGGGAGGGCCACAGATACGCAGTATTTT. Complete variable domain (other parts from reference TRBV5-1 and TRBJ2-3): KAGVTQTPRYLIKTRGQQVTLSCSPISGHRSVSWYQQTPGQGLQFLFEYFSETQRNKGNFPGRFSGRQFSNSRSEMNVSTLELGDSALYLCASSLSSGRATDTQYFGPGTRLTVL.

This clonotype was seen more than once but under ten times. V is TRBV7-2 and J is TRBJ2-5; possibly TRBD2 for D (7 bases). This CDR3 is 16 amino acids long. Per germline, CDR1 SGHTA and CDR2 FQGNSA. Trimming stripped 5 bases from V and 5 bases from J, with 21 bases between. CDR3 amino acids: CASSRLSGGLGETQYF. The CDR3 DNA sequence: TGTGCCAGCAGCCGCTTATCCGGGGGGCTTGGGGAGACCCAGTACTTC.

The rearrangement links TRBV7-9 to TRBJ2-3; perhaps TRBD1 as D (5 bases). CDR3 length equals 15 residues. Trimming shortened V by 2 bases and J by 5 bases, and 14 bases separated the two germline ends. The germline V gene has CDR1 SEHNR and CDR2 FQNEAQ (reference sequence). CDR3 residues: CASSLPAGNRDTQYF. CDR3 bases: TGTGCCAGCAGCTTACCCGCAGGGAACCGAGATACGCAGTATTTT. The whole variable domain, remainder taken from reference TRBV7-9 and TRBJ2-3, is DTGVSQNPRHKITKRGQNVTFRCDPISEHNRLYWYRQTLGQGPEFLTYFQNEAQLEKSRLLSDRFSAERPKGSFSTLEIQRTEQGDSAMYLCASSLPAGNRDTQYFGPGTRLTVL.

The sample holds many counts of this clonotype. The chain has TRBV20-1 and TRBJ1-3, with D possibly matching TRBD1 (6 bases). Trimming removed 5 bases from V and 2 bases from J, with 10 bases in between. The CDR3 is 13 amino acids. CDR1 and CDR2 (germline): DFQATT, SNEGSKA (reference sequence). CDR3: CSASRDTGNTIYF. CDR3 nucleotide sequence: TGCAGTGCTTCCCGGGACACTGGAAACACCATATATTTT.

This chain joins TRBV27 and TRBJ2-1; tentatively, D is TRBD2 (6 bases). The length of the CDR3 is 13 residues. Trimming removed 9 bases at V and 4 bases at J, with 13 bases between. Germline lookup yields CDR1 MNHEY and CDR2 SMNVEV (reference sequence). The CDR3 DNA follows: TGTGCCAGTGGTTATGGGGGGTACAATGAGCAGTTCTTC. Amino acids: CASGYGGYNEQFF.

This clonotype was counted a few times. CDR3 sequence (DNA): TGCGCCAGCAGTGCGAATTGGGAGACCCAGTACTTC. Translation gives CASSANWETQYF. The chain carries TRBV10-2 and TRBJ2-5; no firm D call. Germline V lookup: CDR1 WSHSY, CDR2 SAAADI. The CDR3 is 12 amino acids. V lost 4 bases and J 5 bases, leaving 8 bases between the germline ends.

CDR3 coding DNA: TGTGCCACTACAGACTGGGCCGGGGAGCTGTTTTTT. This codes for CATTDWAGELFF. The J gene is TRBJ2-2, the V gene TRBV6-2 or TRBV6-3; D is uncertain. V lost 10 bases and J lost 6, with 12 bases in between. Germline CDR1 and CDR2: MNHEY and SVGEGT. The CDR3 covers 12 residues.

This rearrangement joins TRBV28 to TRBJ2-3, with 14 bases lining up with TRBD2. Losses at the gene ends were 7 bases for V and 10 bases for J; bases not matched to a gene: 13. This CDR3 has 16 amino acids. CDR1 is MDHEN and CDR2 is SYDVKM in the germline V gene. The CDR3 sequence: CASISVGLAGGESQYF. The CDR3 DNA sequence: TGTGCCAGCATCTCTGTCGGACTAGCGGGAGGAGAGTCGCAGTATTTT.

This clonotype was counted only a few times. V and J are TRBV6-1 and TRBJ2-3, with 8 bases matching TRBD1. Germline V gives CDR1 MNHNS, CDR2 SASEGT. J lost 2 bases, V lost 6 bases, and 4 bases had no gene match. CDR3 length: 14 amino acids. In DNA, the CDR3 is TGTGCCAGCAGCGTGGACAGGGTCACAGATACGCAGTATTTT. It yields the protein CASSVDRVTDTQYF.

The rearrangement uses TRBV23-1 and TRBJ2-7; 7 nucleotides agree with TRBD2. TRBV23-1 qualifies as an ORF whose function is uncertain. Germline trimming cut 4 bases from V and 3 bases from J; bases unmatched to any gene: 6. The CDR3 has 14 amino acids. CDR3 nucleotides: TGCGCCAGCAGTCCTCAACTAGCGAACTACGAGCAGTACTTC. It is translated as CASSPQLANYEQYF.